This T cell receptor beta chain was captured by sequencing in a study of regulatory T cells in long-lasting Graves disease. Study background: Prior antithyroid drug treatment in newly diagnosed Graves' patients lasted under 3 months.

Arm-PCR of CDR3 regions with iRepertoire HTBI primers generated TCR beta libraries. TCRdb re-called the multiplex PCR reads with MiXCR, one entry per CDR3 protein. The sample records about 540,000 distinct CDR3 sequences, roughly 12% being singletons. This CDR3 has 12 amino acids. Germline CDR1 reads DFQATT; CDR2 reads SNEGSKA (reference sequence). This clonotype showed up just a few times. Given a much more abundant clone one base away, this may be a read error. This sample's time point: newly diagnosed GD, antithyroid drugs for less than 3 months. RNA isolated from PBMCs was used to make the TCR library. This sample also appeared in a second study, on T cells in Graves' hyperthyroidism and ophthalmopathy. That source reports: If no ophthalmopathy progression occurred within 18 months, Graves' hyperthyroidism was stable.

Material: peripheral blood mononuclear cells (PBMCs), obtained at new diagnosis, from a patient treated with antithyroid drugs. This receptor was taken from a man under 40 with Graves disease. The rearrangement uses TRBV20-1 and TRBJ2-1, with D possibly being TRBD1 or TRBD2 (5 bases each). CDR3 bases: TGCAGTGCTGGAGACCAGAGGGGTGAGCAGTTCTTC. This gives the protein CSAGDQRGEQFF.